This T cell receptor beta chain came from a study of T cell responses to AZD1222 COVID-19 vaccine. J gave up 7 bases and V 1 base, and 12 bases lay outside the gene matches. The CDR3 runs to 17 residues. Germline-derived CDR1 and CDR2 are SGHRS and YFSETQ. Here immunoSEQ multiplex PCR was the method, and the copy in TCRdb shows in-frame clones only, minus some. The sample comprises about 86,000 clones, about 88% of which are singletons, and approximately 3% rests with the top ten. The sample consisted of peripheral blood, taken on day 0 of AZD1222 vaccination. The J gene is TRBJ2-1, the V gene TRBV5-1; TRBD2 agrees at 9 bases. The clonotype was recovered from an adult in good health. Here the CDR3 DNA reads TGCGCCAGCAGCTTGAGAGACGGCGGGAGGGCCGGGAATGAGCAGTTCTTC. As protein: CASSLRDGGRAGNEQFF.